These 23 T cell receptor beta chains share one sample of origin, sequenced in a study of shared clonotypes between healthy human individuals. Here immunoSEQ multiplex PCR was the method, and the copy in TCRdb shows in-frame clones only, minus some. This sample has over a million clones; about 75% occur once, and the top ten carry 1.5%. Sequences were obtained from memory CD4+ T cells sorted from blood. Subset in this sample: CD45RA-negative fraction. The receptors here all came from a young man in good health.

J is TRBJ2-7 and V is TRBV7-2; TRBD2 agrees at 13 bases. The germline V gene has CDR1 SGHTA and CDR2 FQGNSA. This CDR3 is built from 16 residues. With 4 bases clipped from V and 0 bases from J, the junction kept 3 bases outside the gene matches. The DNA for the CDR3 is TGTGCCAGCAGCTCCTGGACTAGCGGGAGCTCCTACGAGCAGTACTTC. As protein: CASSSWTSGSSYEQYF.

In its sample, this clone was seen a few times. The chain recombines TRBV7-2 with TRBJ1-2; D is perhaps TRBD1 (6 bases). Germline CDR1 and CDR2: SGHTA and FQGNSA. The CDR3 sequence is 16 residues long. Trimming left V 5 bases short and J 0 bases short, with 16 bases between. CDR3 DNA sequence: TGTGCCAGCAGCCTCCTGGGGGGGGGCGCTAACTATGGCTACACCTTC. Translation: CASSLLGGGANYGYTF.

The chain is built from TRBV28 and TRBJ2-7; TRBD1 is a possible D gene (5 bases). The V gene's germline CDR1 is MDHEN and CDR2 SYDVKM. CDR3 length equals 15 residues. V lost 7 bases, J lost 0 bases, and 16 bases lay in between. The CDR3 sequence: CASIPADKNSYEQYF. DNA of the CDR3: TGTGCCAGCATTCCCGCGGACAAGAACTCCTACGAGCAGTACTTC.

As to this clone: Other DNA sequences from this sample encode an identical CDR3 as well. The CDR3 coding sequence is TGTGCCAGCAGCCCTGGGGCCAACGTCCTGACTTTC. It translates to CASSPGANVLTF. The J gene is TRBJ2-6, the V gene TRBV7-3; D is uncertain. V shed 5 bases and J shed 2 bases, with 1 base lying between them. Germline V CDR1 and CDR2: SGHTA, FQGTGA. The CDR3 contains 12 residues.

This chain connects TRBV11-2 to TRBJ2-3; D is possibly TRBD1 (5 bases). The CDR3 is made up of 15 amino acids. In germline, CDR1 is SGHAT, CDR2 FQNNGV. Trimming removed 7 bases from V and 2 bases from J, with 16 bases in between. The CDR3 here is CASTSAGRITDTQYF. Written as DNA, the CDR3 is TGTGCCAGCACCTCCGCAGGGCGCATCACAGATACGCAGTATTTT.

Here the CDR3 reads CATQGPDIGSEKLFF. The CDR3 coding sequence is TGTGCCACCCAAGGTCCGGACATAGGGAGTGAAAAACTGTTTTTT. This rearrangement joins TRBV6-6 to TRBJ1-4; possibly TRBD1 for D (5 bases). V was pared by 10 bases and J by 7 bases, with 22 bases between. Per germline, CDR1 MNHNY and CDR2 SVGAGI (reference sequence). The CDR3 spans 15 residues.

V gene TRBV6-5 combines with J gene TRBJ1-1; no clear D gene. Looked up from germline, CDR1 is MNHEY and CDR2 is SVGAGI. This CDR3 has 14 amino acids. The V and J ends lost 3 bases and 4 bases respectively, with 12 bases between them. CDR3 amino acids: CASSYSGKGTEAFF. DNA of the CDR3: TGTGCCAGCAGTTATTCCGGGAAAGGCACTGAAGCTTTCTTT.

The J gene is TRBJ1-1, the V gene TRBV7-6; 10 nucleotides line up with TRBD1. Germline V gene data show CDR1 as SGHVS and CDR2 as FNYEAQ. The ends lost 1 base at V and 4 bases at J; junction bases unmatched: 3. The CDR3 spans 15 residues. The CDR3 coding sequence is TGTGCCAGCAGCTTAGGGACAGGGGGAGTCACTGAAGCTTTCTTT. Translating it yields CASSLGTGGVTEAFF.

The chain joins TRBV7-8 to TRBJ1-1; D perhaps matches TRBD1 (5 bases). The CDR3 sequence is 13 residues long. The germline V gene encodes CDR1 SGHVS and CDR2 FQNEAQ. The germline V and J ends were trimmed by 5 bases and 3 bases, with 10 bases remaining between them. CDR3 amino acids: CASSPSRDTEAFF. In DNA, the CDR3 is TGTGCCAGCAGCCCGAGCAGGGACACTGAAGCTTTCTTT.

The chain joins TRBV28 to TRBJ2-1; 9 bases are a match to TRBD1. Unmatched junction bases numbered 12, after V lost 6 bases and J lost 9 bases. CDR3 length: 15 amino acids. Germline V CDR1 and CDR2: MDHEN, SYDVKM. CDR3 bases: TGTGCCAGCAGCTTACCGGGACAGGGTGGGATTGAGCAGTTCTTC. Its translation is CASSLPGQGGIEQFF.

The chain joins TRBV21-1 to TRBJ2-7; the D call in the table, TRBD1, was not verified against the DNA. TRBV21-1 is classified as a pseudogene. The CDR3 is 15 amino acids. The CDR3 loop is CASSNQQQAIYEQYF. For the CDR3, the DNA is TGTGCCAGCAGCAACCAACAGCAAGCAATCTACGAGCAGTACTTC.

The chain carries TRBV21-1 and TRBJ2-4; the D call in the table, TRBD1, was not verified against the DNA. TRBV21-1 represents a pseudogene. The CDR3 sequence is 16 residues long. The chain's CDR3 is CASSNPPDIAKNIQYF. The CDR3 bases are TGTGCCAGCAGCAACCCCCCAGACATTGCCAAAAACATTCAGTACTTC.

This clone was seen a handful of times. Other DNA sequences from this sample encode an identical CDR3 as well. This chain joins TRBV5-6 and TRBJ2-2; 7 bases align to TRBD1. The CDR3 spans 14 residues. Germline loops: CDR1 SGHDT, CDR2 YYEEEE. Trimming took 2 bases from V and 4 from J; bases not matched to a gene: 2. This chain's CDR3 is CASSFPGGTGELFF. CDR3 DNA sequence: TGTGCCAGCAGCTTCCCAGGGGGCACCGGGGAGCTGTTTTTT.

A few counts support this clone. The chain joins TRBV7-2 to TRBJ1-6; D possibly corresponds to TRBD1 (6 bases). Trimming left V 0 bases short and J 7 bases short, with 10 bases between. This CDR3 has 15 residues. Germline CDR1 reads SGHTA; CDR2 reads FQGNSA. The CDR3 reads CASSLAPGTNSPLHF. The CDR3 region has the DNA TGTGCCAGCAGCTTAGCGCCCGGGACAAATTCACCCCTCCACTTT.

V is TRBV10-3 and J is TRBJ1-6; perhaps TRBD1 as D (5 bases). Between the trimmed V and J ends, which lost 6 bases and 4 bases, there was a span of 10 bases. Germline V CDR1 and CDR2: ENHRY, SYGVKD. CDR3 length: 14 amino acids. The CDR3 coding sequence is TGTGCCATCAGCGAGGACAAGTATAATTCACCCCTCCACTTT. Translated: CAISEDKYNSPLHF.

The chain recombines TRBV2 with TRBJ2-1, with D perhaps matching TRBD2 (6 bases). V lost 8 bases to trimming and J lost 8 bases, with 19 bases between them. The CDR3 totals 14 residues. The germline CDR1 and CDR2 sequences are SNHLY and FYNNEI. The CDR3 is CASDPGDGRDEQFF. The CDR3 DNA sequence: TGTGCCAGCGACCCGGGAGATGGTCGGGATGAGCAGTTCTTC. Full variable domain (outside the CDR3, taken from reference TRBV2 and TRBJ2-1): EPEVTQTPSHQVTQMGQEVILRCVPISNHLYFYWYRQILGQKVEFLVSFYNNEISEKSEIFDDQFSVERPDGSNFTLKIRSTKLEDSAMYFCASDPGDGRDEQFFGPGTRLTVL.

The J gene is TRBJ1-1, the V gene TRBV6-6, with a possible D match to TRBD1 (5 bases). This CDR3 region has 15 residues. Germline V gives CDR1 MNHNY, CDR2 SVGAGI (reference sequence). V was cut by 3 bases and J by 3 bases, with 14 bases left in between. CDR3 loop: CASSYPGIGDTEAFF. CDR3 nucleotides: TGTGCCAGCAGTTATCCAGGGATTGGGGACACTGAAGCTTTCTTT.

Concerning this clone: The same CDR3 can be traced to other DNA sequences in this sample. The V and J genes are TRBV30 and TRBJ2-6, with TRBD1 identical over 7 bases. The V and J ends lost 4 bases and 0 bases, in that order; junction bases with no gene match: 0. Per germline, CDR1 GTSNPN and CDR2 SVGIG (reference sequence). This CDR3 is built from 14 residues. CDR3: CAWTGGSGANVLTF. In nucleotides, the CDR3 is TGTGCCTGGACAGGGGGCTCTGGGGCCAACGTCCTGACTTTC.

The rearrangement uses TRBV6-5 and TRBJ2-7; D gene uncertain. Per germline, CDR1 MNHEY and CDR2 SVGAGI. This CDR3 is 15 amino acids long. V dropped 2 bases and J dropped 0 bases, with 11 bases sitting between them. CDR3 in DNA: TGTGCCAGCAGTTACGGCGCGGCTAGCTCCTACGAGCAGTACTTC. It encodes CASSYGAASSYEQYF.

This chain uses TRBV7-2 with TRBJ2-4, with 12 bases aligning to TRBD1. Germline loops: CDR1 SGHTA, CDR2 FQGNSA. CDR3 length: 15 residues. Unmatched junction bases numbered 8, after V lost 5 bases and J lost 9 bases. CDR3 bases: TGTGCCAGCAGCCGGGACAGGGGGCGGGTCGGCATTCAGTACTTC. Its translation: CASSRDRGRVGIQYF.

The J gene is TRBJ2-3, the V gene TRBV5-4; D is unresolved. The CDR3 runs 16 residues. Per the germline V gene, CDR1 is SGHNT and CDR2 is YYREEE (reference sequence). V was pared by 0 bases and J by 0 bases, with 11 bases between. The CDR3 DNA is TGTGCCAGCAGCTTGGGAGGCAGCTCTAGCACAGATACGCAGTATTTT. It yields the protein CASSLGGSSSTDTQYF.

The chain is built from TRBV7-3 and TRBJ2-5; D tentatively fits TRBD1 or TRBD2 (5 bases each). In germline, CDR1 is SGHTA, CDR2 FQGTGA. The ends were cut back, 3 bases at V and 5 bases at J, with 13 bases in the middle. This CDR3 is built from 14 residues. The CDR3 sequence: CASSFGGSVETQYF. CDR3 nucleotide sequence: TGTGCCAGCAGCTTTGGGGGTTCTGTCGAGACCCAGTACTTC.

Details on this clone: Relative to the germline gene, one junction end is altered; a read error may explain this. CDR3: CASSFDRGYEQYF. In nucleotides, the CDR3 is TGTGCTAGCAGCTTTGATCGAGGCTACGAGCAGTACTTC. The chain carries TRBV7-7 and TRBJ2-7, with D unclear. Germline CDR1 SSHAT, CDR2 FNYEAQ (reference sequence). The CDR3 is 13 residues long.